These 2 T cell receptor beta chains originate from one sample sequenced in a study of CD8 T cells in ankylosing spondylitis. TCRdb re-called the 5' RACE reads with MiXCR, one entry per CDR3 protein. This sample has about 100,000 distinct CDR3 sequences, with 8.8% found just once. The sequencing input was blood, either unsorted or a sorted T cell fraction (not recorded which). Every receptor here comes from a male donor with ankylosing spondylitis or in good health (not recorded which).

This clonotype showed up many times. The CDR3 DNA is TGTGCCACCAGCAGGGACGCATACCTCCAAGCACTGTTTTTT. This encodes CATSRDAYLQALFF. The rearrangement joins TRBV15 to TRBJ1-4; D unresolved. Trimming stripped 3 bases from V and 13 bases from J, with 18 bases between. Germline loops: CDR1 LNHNV, CDR2 YYDKDF (reference sequence). The CDR3 consists of 14 residues.

This clonotype appeared many times. The J gene is TRBJ1-5, the V gene TRBV12-3 or TRBV12-4; TRBD1 might be the D (6 bases). CDR3 length equals 16 residues. V dropped 2 bases and J dropped 2 bases, with 13 bases sitting between them. For the CDR3, the DNA is TGTGCCAGCAGTTTATTAGGGGGGCGCGGCAATCAGCCCCAGCATTTT. This codes for CASSLLGGRGNQPQHF.